This T cell receptor beta chain was identified in a study of T cells in Graves' hyperthyroidism and ophthalmopathy. The wider study: Peripheral blood was collected at initial diagnosis, before any treatment. Whole-study findings and limits: The blood repertoire included most of the expanded thyroid clonotypes above 0.001.

The sample holds many counts of this clonotype. Antigen specificity is unknown. The PBMCs were taken from about 10 ml of fresh peripheral blood. Researchers took RNA transcripts and amplified the TCR beta CDR3 regions from them. The TCR CDR3 first-round RT-PCR relied on the HTBI primer set. MiXCR, run by TCRdb on the multiplex PCR reads, gives a single entry per CDR3 protein. The sample lists approximately 640,000 distinct CDR3 sequences, 17% occurring once. The germline CDR1 and CDR2 sequences are DFQATT and SNEGSKA (reference sequence). V was clipped by 6 bases and J by 7 bases; unmatched bases: 8. The CDR3 contains 15 residues.

The sample was blood. This sequence originates from a man aged 50 to 59 with Graves' hyperthyroidism. The chain combines TRBV20-1 with TRBJ2-1; 14 nucleotides line up with TRBD2. The CDR3 nucleotides read TGCAGTGCCCTGACTAGCGGGAGGGTAAGAAATGAGCAGTTCTTC. Its translation is CSALTSGRVRNEQFF.